Presented here are 2 T cell receptor beta chains from one specimen sequenced in a study of cytomegalovirus exposure and HLA in healthy donors. Sequenced by immunoSEQ multiplex PCR; TCRdb stores in-frame clones only, minus some. The table includes more than 90,000 clones, approximately 85% detected once. Sample: PBMCs. These receptors were taken from a man in his late teens or twenties in good health and CMV-seronegative.

The chain combines TRBV2 with TRBJ2-7; TRBD1 matches 7 bases. V trimming: 2 bases; J trimming: 6 bases; junction bases outside the gene matches: 7. Per the germline V gene, CDR1 is SNHLY and CDR2 is FYNNEI. This CDR3 contains 14 residues. The chain's CDR3 is CASSELTGQGEQYF. The CDR3 nucleotides read TGTGCCAGCAGTGAACTGACAGGGCAGGGCGAGCAGTACTTC.

The chain carries TRBV5-5 and TRBJ1-5; no clear D gene. V lost 0 bases and J 3 bases, leaving 7 bases between the germline ends. CDR3 length equals 14 residues. The germline V gene has CDR1 SGHKS and CDR2 YYEKEE (reference sequence). The CDR3 nucleotides read TGTGCCAGCAGCTTGGTTCTCTTCAATCAGCCCCAGCATTTT. It codes for CASSLVLFNQPQHF.